This T cell receptor beta chain was sequenced during a study of T cells in Graves' hyperthyroidism and ophthalmopathy. Findings of the study overall: Researchers found most expanded thyroid clonotypes above 0.001 in blood as well. Ophthalmopathy was separated from stable hyperthyroidism by a 13 V-J model. Onset of ophthalmopathy came a median 6.5 months after the model predicted it.

In its sample, this clonotype was seen many times. Its antigen is not known. Hyperthyroidism in the patients, aged 18 to 65, was newly diagnosed and under 2 months in duration. TCR beta CDR3 sequences were amplified from RNA transcripts. The study used the HTBI primer set for a first-round RT-PCR of the TCR CDR3. A single record per CDR3 protein comes from TCRdb applying MiXCR to the multiplex PCR reads. Of about 200,000 distinct CDR3 sequences listed, roughly a sixth are singletons. This CDR3 spans 14 amino acids. V lost 7 bases to trimming and J lost 1 base, with 11 bases between them. Sequenced material: blood. The source is a woman aged 45-65 years with Graves' hyperthyroidism. The chain couples TRBV12-3 or TRBV12-4 to TRBJ2-1; D might be TRBD2 (5 bases). CDR3 nucleotide sequence: TGTGCCAGCACCCCTACGGGATCCTACAATGAGCAGTTCTTC. Protein sequence: CASTPTGSYNEQFF.